The present T cell receptor (beta chain) was sequenced within a study of cytomegalovirus exposure and HLA in healthy donors. PCR was performed using 60 Vbeta and 13 Jbeta primers. The table came from immunoSEQ multiplex PCR; TCRdb's copy has only in-frame clones and leaves some out. Among around 190,000 clones listed, roughly nine tenths were seen once. V dropped 3 bases and J dropped 3; count of bases not matched to a gene: 3. Germline loops: CDR1 SGHKS, CDR2 YYEKEE (reference sequence). The CDR3 is made up of 15 amino acids. Study-wide points: When a later analysis was performed, an Asian-associated ancestry cluster reportedly had fewer N-insertions than the 666-donor mean. About 87% or about 30% of the time was how often most TCR beta V segments were productive, according to an earlier analysis. Near-uniform donor sequencing depth was presumed by presence/absence analyses.

While unrecorded immune exposures were likely, the donors were nominally healthy when sampled. A word on this clone: Antigen: not known.

The chain has TRBV5-5 and TRBJ1-6; 7 bases map to TRBD1. Sequencing was performed on PBMCs. The TCR sequence derives from a boy aged 2-15 years in good health and CMV-seronegative. The CDR3 coding sequence is TGTGCCAGCAGCTCAGGACAGGTCTATAATTCACCCCTCCACTTT. It translates to CASSSGQVYNSPLHF.